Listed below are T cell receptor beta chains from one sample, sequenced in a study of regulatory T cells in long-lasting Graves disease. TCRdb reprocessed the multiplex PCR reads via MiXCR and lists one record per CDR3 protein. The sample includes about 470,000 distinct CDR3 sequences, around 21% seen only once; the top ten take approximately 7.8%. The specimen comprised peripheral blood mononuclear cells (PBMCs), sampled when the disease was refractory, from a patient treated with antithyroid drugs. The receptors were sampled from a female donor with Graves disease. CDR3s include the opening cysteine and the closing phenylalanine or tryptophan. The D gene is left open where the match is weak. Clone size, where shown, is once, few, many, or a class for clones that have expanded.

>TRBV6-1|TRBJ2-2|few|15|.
CASKGDMRNTGELFF
TGTGCCAGCAAAGGGGATATGCGGAACACCGGGGAGCTGTTTTTT
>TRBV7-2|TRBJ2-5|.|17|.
CASSFAGGGHGQETQYF
TGTGCCAGCAGCTTCGCAGGAGGGGGGCACGGCCAAGAGACCCAGTACTTC
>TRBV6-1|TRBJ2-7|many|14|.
CASSVLQGLYEQYF
TGTGCCAGCAGCGTACTACAGGGACTCTACGAGCAGTACTTC
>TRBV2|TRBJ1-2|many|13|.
CASSEQGVYGYTF
TGTGCCAGCAGCGAACAGGGAGTATATGGCTACACCTTC
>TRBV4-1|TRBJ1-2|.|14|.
CASSQASGFYGYTF
TGCGCCAGCAGCCAAGCGTCAGGGTTCTATGGCTACACCTTC
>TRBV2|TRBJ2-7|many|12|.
CASSKGGDEQYF
TGTGCCAGCAGTAAGGGGGGCGACGAGCAGTACTTC
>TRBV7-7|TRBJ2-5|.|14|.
CASSPGTQDGTQYF
TGTGCTAGCAGCCCCGGGACCCAAGACGGGACCCAGTACTTC
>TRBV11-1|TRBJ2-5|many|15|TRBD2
CASSPTGTSEETQYF
TGTGCCAGCAGCCCAACCGGAACTAGCGAGGAGACCCAGTACTTC
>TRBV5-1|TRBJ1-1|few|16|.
CASSFGTEAPYTEAFF
TGCGCCAGCAGCTTCGGAACAGAGGCCCCTTACACTGAAGCTTTCTTT
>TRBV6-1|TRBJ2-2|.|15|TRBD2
CASSKASGIAGELFF
TGTGCCAGCAGCAAAGCTAGCGGGATCGCCGGGGAGCTGTTTTTT
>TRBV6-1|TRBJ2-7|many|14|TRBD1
CASSLDRVNYEQYF
TGTGCCAGCAGCCTGGACAGGGTGAACTACGAGCAGTACTTC
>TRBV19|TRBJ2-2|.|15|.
CASRHRDGNTGELFF
TGTGCCAGTAGACACCGGGACGGGAACACCGGGGAGCTGTTTTTT
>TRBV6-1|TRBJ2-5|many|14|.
CASSTGTPRETQYF
TGTGCCAGCAGTACCGGGACCCCGCGGGAGACCCAGTACTTC
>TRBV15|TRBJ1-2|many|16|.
CATSSILAQSNYGYTF
TGTGCCACCAGCTCTATTCTGGCCCAGTCTAACTATGGCTACACCTTC
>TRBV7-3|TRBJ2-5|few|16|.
CASSLSGAPGEETQYF
TGTGCCAGCAGCTTATCCGGGGCCCCGGGCGAAGAGACCCAGTACTTC
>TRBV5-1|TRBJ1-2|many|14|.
CASSYTPRGYGYTF
TGCGCCAGCAGCTACACCCCAAGGGGCTATGGCTACACCTTC
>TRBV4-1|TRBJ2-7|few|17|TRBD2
CASSQDSRGTRPYEQYF
TGCGCCAGCAGCCAAGATTCGAGGGGGACTAGGCCCTACGAGCAGTACTTC
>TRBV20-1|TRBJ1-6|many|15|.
CSAPTGGGYNSPLHF
TGCAGTGCTCCAACCGGGGGGGGGTATAATTCACCCCTCCACTTT
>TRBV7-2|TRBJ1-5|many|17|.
CASSLARVRYSNQPQHF
TGTGCCAGCAGCTTAGCCAGGGTACGCTACAGCAATCAGCCCCAGCATTTT
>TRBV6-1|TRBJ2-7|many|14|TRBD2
CASSRSGRVNEQYF
TGTGCCAGCAGTCGTAGCGGGAGAGTGAACGAGCAGTACTTC
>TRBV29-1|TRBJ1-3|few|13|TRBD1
CSVRDRAANTIYF
TGCAGCGTACGGGACAGGGCAGCCAACACCATATATTTT
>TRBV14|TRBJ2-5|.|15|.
CASSQGRVGVETQYF
TGTGCCAGCAGCCAAGGAAGGGTCGGTGTAGAGACCCAGTACTTC
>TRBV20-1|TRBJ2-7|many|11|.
CSASDSYEQYF
TGCAGTGCTTCGGACAGCTACGAGCAGTACTTC
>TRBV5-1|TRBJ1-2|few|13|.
CASSFQGWDGYTF
TGCGCCAGCAGCTTCCAGGGGTGGGATGGCTACACCTTC
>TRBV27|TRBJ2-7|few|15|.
CASSLAGFHSYEQYF
TGTGCCAGCAGTTTAGCGGGATTCCACTCCTACGAGCAGTACTTC
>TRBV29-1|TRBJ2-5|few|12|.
CSFRVSGETQYF
TGCAGCTTCAGGGTCTCTGGGGAGACCCAGTACTTC
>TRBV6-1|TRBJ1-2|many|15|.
CASRVFTESYYGYTF
TGTGCCAGCAGGGTTTTTACAGAGAGTTACTATGGCTACACCTTC
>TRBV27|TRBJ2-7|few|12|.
CASSFPLGEQYF
TGTGCCAGCAGTTTCCCCCTAGGGGAGCAGTACTTC
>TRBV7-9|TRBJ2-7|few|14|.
CASIRDRGPHEQYF
TGTGCCAGCATCCGAGACCGGGGGCCCCACGAGCAGTACTTC
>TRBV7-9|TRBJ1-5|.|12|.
CASSRGGGTQHF
TGTGCCAGCAGCCGCGGGGGGGGGACCCAGCATTTT
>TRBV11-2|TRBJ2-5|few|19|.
CASSLVPKEFLDTDGTQYF
TGTGCCAGCAGCTTAGTACCAAAAGAATTTCTAGACACGGACGGGACCCAGTACTTC
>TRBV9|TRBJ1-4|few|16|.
CASSDGGARLGEKLFF
TGTGCCAGCAGCGACGGTGGGGCGCGTTTAGGGGAAAAACTGTTTTTT
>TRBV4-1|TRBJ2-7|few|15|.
CASSQGGGSTYEQYF
TGCGCCAGCAGCCAAGGTGGGGGTAGCACCTACGAGCAGTACTTC
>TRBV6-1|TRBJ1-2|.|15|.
CASSEAGNANYGYTF
TGTGCCAGCAGTGAAGCGGGGAACGCTAACTATGGCTACACCTTC
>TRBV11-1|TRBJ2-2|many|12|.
CASSLATGELFF
TGTGCCAGCAGCCTAGCGACCGGGGAGCTGTTTTTT
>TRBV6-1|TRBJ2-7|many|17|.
CASSEAWEDRNGLEQYF
TGTGCCAGCAGTGAAGCTTGGGAGGACAGGAATGGTCTCGAGCAGTACTTC
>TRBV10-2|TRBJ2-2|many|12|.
CASMWGHGELFF
TGCGCCAGCATGTGGGGTCACGGGGAGCTGTTTTTT
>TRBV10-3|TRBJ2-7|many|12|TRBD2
CATRTSAKEQYF
TGTGCCACCCGGACTAGCGCGAAGGAGCAGTACTTC
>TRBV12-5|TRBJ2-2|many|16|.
CASGLSGTLNTGELFF
TGTGCTAGTGGTTTGTCGGGGACTTTGAACACCGGGGAGCTGTTTTTT
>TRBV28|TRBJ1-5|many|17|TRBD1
CASSFWKQGASNQPQHF
TGTGCCAGCAGTTTCTGGAAGCAGGGGGCGAGCAATCAGCCCCAGCATTTT
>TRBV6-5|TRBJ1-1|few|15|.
CASSYSVSGGTEAFF
TGTGCCAGCAGTTACTCTGTTTCGGGGGGCACTGAAGCTTTCTTT
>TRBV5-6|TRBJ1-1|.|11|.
CASSLGTIAFF
TGTGCCAGCAGCTTGGGGACGATAGCTTTCTTT
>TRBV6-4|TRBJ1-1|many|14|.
CASGRGSGFSEAFF
TGTGCCAGCGGACGAGGGTCCGGCTTTAGCGAAGCTTTCTTT
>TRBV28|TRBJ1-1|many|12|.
CASSLQNTEAFF
TGTGCCAGCAGCTTACAGAACACTGAAGCTTTCTTT
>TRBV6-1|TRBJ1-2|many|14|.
CASTQQGRNYGYTF
TGTGCCAGCACCCAACAGGGACGGAACTATGGCTACACCTTC
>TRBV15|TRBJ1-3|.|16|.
CATTTWRGDSGNTIYF
TGTGCCACCACCACCTGGAGGGGCGATTCTGGAAACACCATATATTTT
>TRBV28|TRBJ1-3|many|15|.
CASNPASNSGNTIYF
TGTGCCAGCAACCCCGCCAGTAACTCTGGAAACACCATATATTTT
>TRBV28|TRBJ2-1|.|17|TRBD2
CASSYTGLVRSYNEQFF
TGTGCCAGCAGTTACACCGGACTAGTCCGCTCCTACAATGAGCAGTTCTTC
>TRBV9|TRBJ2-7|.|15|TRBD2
CASSEGLAGDYEQYF
TGTGCCAGCAGCGAGGGACTAGCAGGGGACTACGAGCAGTACTTC
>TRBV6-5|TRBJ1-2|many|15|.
CASSYTYSALDGYTF
TGTGCCAGCAGTTACACCTACAGCGCCTTGGATGGCTACACCTTC
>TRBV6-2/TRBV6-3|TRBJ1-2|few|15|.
CASSYSDNSNYGYTF
TGTGCCAGCAGTTACTCGGACAACTCTAACTATGGCTACACCTTC
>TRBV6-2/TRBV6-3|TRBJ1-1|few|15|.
CASSYDGVPSTEAFF
TGTGCCAGCAGTTACGACGGGGTGCCCAGCACTGAAGCTTTCTTT
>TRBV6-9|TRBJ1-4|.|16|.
CASSYSPPATNEKLFF
TGTGCCAGCAGTTACTCTCCCCCTGCAACTAATGAAAAACTGTTTTTT
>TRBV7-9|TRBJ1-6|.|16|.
CASTTGGGSDNSPLHF
TGTGCCAGCACCACTGGGGGGGGAAGTGATAATTCACCCCTCCACTTT